A selection of T cell receptor beta chains follows, all from one sample in a study of blood T cell repertoires in COVID-19. Generated by immunoSEQ multiplex PCR, the TCRdb table keeps only in-frame clones and is missing some. The sample includes over 200,000 clones, over 80% of them seen just once. The source material was peripheral blood. The receptors stem from a man aged 35-49 years with acute or convalescent COVID-19. The CDR3 runs from the conserved cysteine through the conserved F or W. The D gene is left open where the match is weak. Part of the rows lack a size; the others show once, few, many or a class for expanded clones.

TRBV6-5	-	-	TRBJ2-1	CAGPLLYNEQFF	TGTGCCGGCCCCCTCCTCTACAATGAGCAGTTCTTC
TRBV19	-	-	TRBJ2-7	CASSPRLVSYEQYF	TGTGCCAGTAGTCCGCGGTTAGTCTCCTACGAGCAGTACTTC
TRBV19	TRBD1	-	TRBJ1-2	CASTNLGTGGWNGYTF	TGTGCCAGTACCAATTTGGGGACAGGGGGCTGGAATGGCTACACCTTC
TRBV4-1	TRBD2	few	TRBJ2-7	CASSQGPSGRAYEQYF	TGCGCCAGCAGCCAAGGCCCCAGCGGGAGGGCCTACGAGCAGTACTTC
TRBV2	TRBD1	-	TRBJ1-2	CASSRDRAHGYTF	TGTGCCAGCAGTAGGGACAGGGCGCACGGCTACACCTTC
TRBV3-1/TRBV3-2	-	-	TRBJ2-1	CASSQLASRSNEQFF	TGTGCCAGCAGCCAATTGGCTAGCAGAAGCAATGAGCAGTTCTTC
TRBV3-1/TRBV3-2	-	-	TRBJ1-4	CASSQGTEWSEKLFF	TGTGCCAGCAGCCAAGGGACTGAATGGAGTGAAAAACTGTTTTTT
TRBV11-2	-	-	TRBJ2-1	CASSRARSYNEQFF	TGTGCCAGCAGCAGAGCGAGATCCTACAATGAGCAGTTCTTC
TRBV6-1	-	-	TRBJ2-3	CASSDGVVTQYF	TGTGCCAGCAGTGACGGGGTAGTTACGCAGTATTTT
TRBV5-1	TRBD2	-	TRBJ2-7	CASSLGLANSYEQYF	TGCGCCAGCAGCTTAGGACTAGCGAACTCCTACGAGCAGTACTTC
TRBV12-3/TRBV12-4	-	-	TRBJ1-5	CASRESARPQHF	TGTGCCAGCAGGGAGTCTGCTCGGCCCCAGCATTTT
TRBV5-1	TRBD2	-	TRBJ2-1	CASSLGASGRGSSYNEQFF	TGCGCCAGCAGCTTGGGGGCTAGCGGGAGGGGCAGCTCCTACAATGAGCAGTTCTTC
TRBV10-3	TRBD2	-	TRBJ2-7	CAISESLLRLAGEEQYF	TGTGCCATCAGTGAGTCGCTACTCCGCCTAGCGGGAGAGGAGCAGTACTTC
TRBV19	-	once	TRBJ1-2	CASSFRTYGYTF	TGTGCCAGTAGTTTTAGGACATATGGCTACACCTTC
TRBV7-9	-	-	TRBJ1-1	CASSLERTEAFF	TGTGCCAGCAGCTTAGAGCGGACTGAAGCTTTCTTT
TRBV5-1	TRBD1	-	TRBJ1-2	CASSLVTGGDYGYTF	TGCGCCAGCAGCTTGGTAACAGGGGGTGACTATGGCTACACCTTC
TRBV30	-	-	TRBJ2-3	CAWRGGITDTQYF	TGTGCCTGGAGAGGGGGAATCACAGATACGCAGTATTTT
TRBV5-1	TRBD1	-	TRBJ1-1	CASSFGTGGTEAFF	TGCGCCAGCAGCTTCGGGACAGGGGGAACTGAAGCTTTCTTT
TRBV7-2	-	-	TRBJ2-5	CASSLLAPETQYF	TGTGCCAGCAGCTTACTGGCCCCAGAGACCCAGTACTTC
TRBV5-1	TRBD1	-	TRBJ2-1	CASSHSGTGNEQFF	TGCGCCAGCAGCCACTCCGGGACAGGGAATGAGCAGTTCTTC
TRBV7-9	TRBD1	-	TRBJ1-2	CASSSRPGTAFDYGYTF	TGTGCCAGCAGCTCGAGACCCGGGACAGCGTTCGACTATGGCTACACCTTC
TRBV7-2	-	-	TRBJ2-3	CASSFSGESTDTQYF	TGTGCCAGCAGCTTCAGCGGAGAGAGCACAGATACGCAGTATTTT
TRBV28	-	-	TRBJ2-1	CSSTSPSYNEQFF	TGCTCCTCCACTAGCCCTTCCTACAATGAGCAGTTCTTC
TRBV30	-	few	TRBJ1-1	CAWSFSFNTEAFF	TGTGCCTGGAGTTTCTCGTTTAACACTGAAGCTTTCTTT
TRBV18	-	-	TRBJ1-1	CASSPSGRWAFF	TGTGCCAGCTCACCCTCTGGCAGATGGGCTTTCTTT
TRBV30	TRBD1	once	TRBJ1-2	CAWSVPGGDGGYTF	TGTGCCTGGAGTGTTCCAGGGGGCGATGGGGGCTACACCTTC
TRBV5-5	-	-	TRBJ1-1	CASSLRYEQGAEAFF	TGTGCCAGCAGCTTGAGGTACGAGCAGGGCGCTGAAGCTTTCTTT
TRBV6-5	TRBD2	-	TRBJ2-7	CASRPRTGRDEQYF	TGTGCCAGCAGGCCCCGGACCGGGAGGGACGAGCAGTACTTC
TRBV19	TRBD1	-	TRBJ2-3	CASSPQGATDTQYF	TGTGCCAGTAGTCCCCAGGGGGCCACAGATACGCAGTATTTT
TRBV29-1	-	-	TRBJ1-2	CSVVISVQGRAF	TGCAGCGTTGTAATTTCGGTTCAGGGTAGGGCCTTC
TRBV7-6	-	-	TRBJ1-1	CASSLVDSVNTEAFF	TGTGCCAGCAGCTTAGTGGACAGCGTGAACACTGAAGCTTTCTTT
TRBV5-1	TRBD2	-	TRBJ2-7	CASSSLAGDFNTQYEQYF	TGCGCCAGCAGCTCACTAGCGGGGGATTTTAATACCCAATACGAGCAGTACTTC
TRBV19	TRBD2	-	TRBJ2-1	CASSIDLLAGSYNEQFF	TGTGCCAGTAGTATAGATCTGCTAGCGGGGTCCTACAATGAGCAGTTCTTC
TRBV29-1	-	-	TRBJ1-5	CSVGGNDQPQHF	TGCAGCGTGGGGGGGAACGATCAGCCCCAGCATTTT
TRBV5-6	-	-	TRBJ2-5	CASSLVGLEETQYF	TGTGCCAGCAGCTTGGTGGGGCTCGAAGAGACCCAGTACTTC
TRBV11-2	TRBD1	-	TRBJ1-1	CASSSQGAVGTEAFF	TGTGCCAGCAGCTCACAGGGGGCAGTGGGAACTGAAGCTTTCTTT
TRBV7-2	TRBD1	-	TRBJ2-1	CASSFTGGGEQFF	TGTGCCAGCAGCTTTACAGGGGGCGGGGAGCAGTTCTTC
TRBV7-9	-	-	TRBJ1-1	CASSLALGLNTEAFF	TGTGCCAGCAGCTTAGCTTTGGGGCTGAACACTGAAGCTTTCTTT
TRBV12-3/TRBV12-4	-	-	TRBJ1-2	CAAGKDYGYTF	TGCGCCGCGGGGAAGGACTATGGCTACACCTTC
TRBV14	TRBD1	-	TRBJ2-7	CASSPGTGLEQYF	TGTGCCAGCAGCCCTGGGACAGGGCTCGAGCAGTACTTC
TRBV18	-	-	TRBJ2-5	CASSPVGTGQETQYF	TGTGCCAGCTCACCAGTCGGGACTGGCCAAGAGACCCAGTACTTC
TRBV11-3	TRBD2	-	TRBJ2-1	CASSLDSGGDLAGGFNEQFF	TGTGCCAGCAGCTTAGATTCAGGGGGCGATCTAGCGGGAGGTTTCAATGAGCAGTTCTTC
TRBV9	TRBD2	-	TRBJ2-7	CASSLLAGGPDEQYF	TGTGCCAGCAGCTTACTAGCGGGAGGGCCCGACGAGCAGTACTTC
TRBV19	-	-	TRBJ2-3	CASSMSPNTDTQYF	TGTGCCAGTAGTATGAGTCCTAACACAGATACGCAGTATTTT
TRBV27	-	-	TRBJ1-4	CASSLRGNDEKLFF	TGTGCCAGCAGTTTAAGGGGGAATGACGAAAAACTGTTTTTT
TRBV5-1	TRBD1	-	TRBJ2-7	CASSRPTGSNEQYF	TGCGCCAGCAGCCGGCCGACAGGGTCCAACGAGCAGTACTTC
TRBV6-1	-	-	TRBJ1-5	CASSGVGGLGNQPQHF	TGTGCCAGCAGTGGAGTGGGCGGGTTGGGCAATCAGCCCCAGCATTTT
TRBV21-1	-	-	TRBJ1-4	CASPEKLFF	TGTGCCAGCCCAGAAAAACTGTTTTTT
TRBV18	TRBD1	-	TRBJ1-3	CASSNRGSYSGNTIYF	TGTGCCAGCTCAAACAGGGGCTCCTACTCTGGAAACACCATATATTTT
TRBV7-2	-	-	TRBJ1-3	CASSSLTSVSGNTIYF	TGTGCCAGCAGCTCTCTTACATCTGTCTCTGGAAACACCATATATTTT
TRBV29-1	TRBD2	-	TRBJ2-7	CSVEDRASGSYEQYF	TGCAGCGTTGAAGATCGGGCTAGCGGGAGCTACGAGCAGTACTTC
TRBV19	-	-	TRBJ2-6	CASSPLQSSGANVLTF	TGTGCCAGTAGTCCCCTACAGAGCTCTGGGGCCAACGTCCTGACTTTC
TRBV9	-	few	TRBJ1-2	CASSVARAYGYGYTF	TGTGCCAGCAGCGTTGCCAGGGCGTACGGCTATGGCTACACCTTC